This T cell receptor beta chain was profiled in a study of T cells in localized non-small cell lung cancer. Study-wide results and caveats: Only one tumor region went through sequencing, so heterogeneity may still be there. Adjacent lung tissue had a median 57 of the top 100 clones found in the tumor. Those with higher blood T cell density had longer overall survival. There was higher T cell clonality in uninvolved adjacent lung than in tumor, and it was highest there.

A word on this clone: What it binds is unknown.

Profiled with immunoSEQ multiplex PCR; TCRdb holds only in-frame clones, not every one. The table lists around 91,000 clones, roughly 89% of them singletons. The CDR3 consists of 11 residues. CDR1 and CDR2 (germline): MNHNY, SVGAGI (reference sequence). V was pared by 6 bases and J by 1 base, with 3 bases between. The chain employs TRBV6-6 and TRBJ2-5, with D unclear. Sequences were derived from peripheral blood, sampled before any cancer treatment. The receptor was derived from a man aged 40 to 75 with stage I squamous cell lung carcinoma. CDR3 DNA sequence: TGTGCCAGCAGCGTCCAAGAGACCCAGTACTTC. Residues: CASSVQETQYF.